Listed below are T cell receptor beta chains from one sample, sequenced in a study of beta chain features in type 1 diabetes. Produced via immunoSEQ multiplex PCR; TCRdb's table is partial and in-frame only. The sample records 600,000 to 750,000 clones, 9.5% to 15% being singletons. Sequencing used naive CD4+ T cells from blood. The receptors were sampled from a man aged 25 to 40 with type 1 diabetes. Each CDR3 is given with its conserved first and last residue. D genes are given only for firm matches. Expanded clones are given a class, and other clones once, few, many or no size at all.

D gene: -; V gene: TRBV9; clone size: -; J gene: TRBJ2-1; CDR3 protein: CASSGPTGDRARNEQFF; CDR3 DNA: TGTGCCAGCAGCGGCCCCACTGGGGACCGAGCGCGGAATGAGCAGTTCTTC
D gene: TRBD1; V gene: TRBV4-3; clone size: -; J gene: TRBJ1-4; CDR3 protein: CASSRQGALREKLFF; CDR3 DNA: TGCGCCAGCAGTCGACAGGGGGCTCTTCGGGAAAAACTGTTTTTT
D gene: -; V gene: TRBV7-2; clone size: -; J gene: TRBJ1-6; CDR3 protein: CASSQFSPLHF; CDR3 DNA: TGTGCCAGCAGCCAGTTTTCACCCCTCCACTTT
D gene: -; V gene: TRBV10-3; clone size: -; J gene: TRBJ2-7; CDR3 protein: CAISSQGSEGGYEQYF; CDR3 DNA: TGTGCCATCAGCTCACAGGGGTCCGAGGGGGGCTACGAGCAGTACTTC
D gene: TRBD1; V gene: TRBV19; clone size: -; J gene: TRBJ1-2; CDR3 protein: CASSPDRGLNYGYTF; CDR3 DNA: TGTGCCAGTAGTCCGGACAGGGGATTAAACTATGGCTACACCTTC
D gene: TRBD1; V gene: TRBV5-4; clone size: -; J gene: TRBJ1-3; CDR3 protein: CASSPNPQGAGNTIYF; CDR3 DNA: TGTGCCAGCAGCCCGAACCCCCAGGGGGCTGGAAACACCATATATTTT
D gene: TRBD1; V gene: TRBV29-1; clone size: -; J gene: TRBJ2-6; CDR3 protein: CSTLTGGTGANVLTF; CDR3 DNA: TGCAGCACCCTGACAGGGGGAACTGGGGCCAACGTCCTGACTTTC
D gene: -; V gene: TRBV5-1; clone size: -; J gene: TRBJ2-7; CDR3 protein: CASSYDSTYEQYF; CDR3 DNA: TGCGCCAGCAGCTACGACAGTACCTACGAGCAGTACTTC
D gene: TRBD1; V gene: TRBV29-1; clone size: -; J gene: TRBJ2-7; CDR3 protein: CSVGQGPLVGEQYF; CDR3 DNA: TGCAGCGTGGGACAGGGCCCCTTAGTGGGCGAGCAGTACTTC
D gene: -; V gene: TRBV9; clone size: few; J gene: TRBJ2-7; CDR3 protein: CASSALPVRGEQYF; CDR3 DNA: TGTGCCAGCAGCGCTTTACCCGTACGGGGCGAGCAGTACTTC
D gene: -; V gene: TRBV30; clone size: -; J gene: TRBJ1-2; CDR3 protein: CAWSVQSGVSYTF; CDR3 DNA: TGTGCCTGGAGTGTACAGTCAGGGGTGAGCTACACCTTC
D gene: -; V gene: TRBV10-3; clone size: -; J gene: TRBJ1-2; CDR3 protein: CAISEAVYGYTF; CDR3 DNA: TGTGCCATCAGTGAGGCAGTTTATGGCTACACCTTC
D gene: -; V gene: TRBV29-1; clone size: -; J gene: TRBJ2-7; CDR3 protein: CSFKGDGMQYF; CDR3 DNA: TGCAGCTTTAAGGGCGACGGTATGCAGTACTTC
D gene: TRBD1; V gene: TRBV25-1; clone size: few; J gene: TRBJ1-2; CDR3 protein: CATALGTGPFANYGYTF; CDR3 DNA: TGTGCCACCGCTCTAGGGACAGGGCCCTTTGCTAACTATGGCTACACCTTC
D gene: -; V gene: TRBV5-4; clone size: few; J gene: TRBJ1-2; CDR3 protein: CASSLYVAHNYGYTF; CDR3 DNA: TGTGCCAGCAGCTTGTATGTCGCCCATAACTATGGCTACACCTTC
D gene: -; V gene: TRBV14; clone size: few; J gene: TRBJ1-2; CDR3 protein: CASSPDISYGYTF; CDR3 DNA: TGTGCCAGCAGCCCGGACATCTCCTATGGCTACACCTTC
D gene: TRBD1; V gene: TRBV4-3; clone size: few; J gene: TRBJ1-5; CDR3 protein: CASSQDHRGDHQPQHF; CDR3 DNA: TGCGCCAGCAGCCAAGATCACAGGGGGGATCATCAGCCCCAGCATTTT
D gene: TRBD1; V gene: TRBV5-1; clone size: -; J gene: TRBJ1-2; CDR3 protein: CASSSQGAGGYTF; CDR3 DNA: TGCGCCAGCAGCTCACAGGGGGCCGGAGGCTACACCTTC
D gene: TRBD1; V gene: TRBV18; clone size: -; J gene: TRBJ1-1; CDR3 protein: CASSPRTGRDTEAFF; CDR3 DNA: TGTGCCAGCTCCCCACGGACAGGGAGGGACACTGAAGCTTTCTTT
D gene: -; V gene: TRBV19; clone size: few; J gene: TRBJ1-1; CDR3 protein: CASSSGRDTEAFF; CDR3 DNA: TGTGCCAGTAGTTCCGGACGGGACACTGAAGCTTTCTTT
D gene: -; V gene: TRBV6-6; clone size: few; J gene: TRBJ1-2; CDR3 protein: CASGYRDPNYGYTF; CDR3 DNA: TGTGCCAGCGGATACAGAGATCCTAACTATGGCTACACCTTC
D gene: -; V gene: TRBV20-1; clone size: few; J gene: TRBJ2-7; CDR3 protein: CSARGHYEQYF; CDR3 DNA: TGCAGTGCTAGAGGACATTACGAGCAGTACTTC
D gene: -; V gene: TRBV5-6; clone size: few; J gene: TRBJ2-7; CDR3 protein: CASTRLRKSYEQYF; CDR3 DNA: TGTGCCAGCACTCGACTCAGGAAATCCTACGAGCAGTACTTC
D gene: TRBD1; V gene: TRBV5-1; clone size: -; J gene: TRBJ2-1; CDR3 protein: CASSMGQGYNEQFF; CDR3 DNA: TGCGCCAGCAGCATGGGACAGGGCTACAATGAGCAGTTCTTC
D gene: TRBD1; V gene: TRBV7-9; clone size: few; J gene: TRBJ2-5; CDR3 protein: CASISDRDREYSETQYF; CDR3 DNA: TGTGCCAGCATCTCCGACCGGGACAGGGAGTATAGCGAGACCCAGTACTTC
D gene: -; V gene: TRBV2; clone size: few; J gene: TRBJ2-5; CDR3 protein: CASSENDQETQYF; CDR3 DNA: TGTGCCAGCAGTGAAAACGATCAAGAGACCCAGTACTTC
D gene: TRBD1; V gene: TRBV28; clone size: few; J gene: TRBJ1-5; CDR3 protein: CASSLAQGVNQPQHF; CDR3 DNA: TGTGCCAGCAGTTTGGCACAGGGGGTCAATCAGCCCCAGCATTTT
D gene: -; V gene: TRBV21-1; clone size: few; J gene: TRBJ2-5; CDR3 protein: CASRRGQIQETQYF; CDR3 DNA: TGTGCCAGCAGAAGGGGACAAATACAAGAGACCCAGTACTTC
D gene: -; V gene: TRBV9; clone size: -; J gene: TRBJ1-2; CDR3 protein: CASSPRDGYTF; CDR3 DNA: TGTGCCAGCAGCCCCCGGGATGGCTACACCTTC
D gene: -; V gene: TRBV7-9; clone size: -; J gene: TRBJ2-7; CDR3 protein: CASSLRAATNYEQYF; CDR3 DNA: TGTGCCAGCAGCTTACGAGCTGCGACCAACTACGAGCAGTACTTC
D gene: TRBD1; V gene: TRBV9; clone size: few; J gene: TRBJ1-1; CDR3 protein: CASSVASRGVEAFF; CDR3 DNA: TGTGCCAGCAGCGTAGCTTCCAGGGGGGTTGAAGCTTTCTTT
D gene: TRBD1; V gene: TRBV2; clone size: -; J gene: TRBJ1-1; CDR3 protein: CASSDGTGNTEAFF; CDR3 DNA: TGTGCCAGCAGTGATGGGACAGGGAACACTGAAGCTTTCTTT
D gene: -; V gene: TRBV19; clone size: -; J gene: TRBJ1-6; CDR3 protein: CASSTGSSYNSPLHF; CDR3 DNA: TGTGCCAGTTCAACAGGGAGCTCCTATAATTCACCCCTCCACTTT
D gene: -; V gene: TRBV28; clone size: -; J gene: TRBJ1-2; CDR3 protein: CASKRESYGYTF; CDR3 DNA: TGTGCCAGCAAGAGGGAATCCTATGGCTACACCTTC
D gene: -; V gene: TRBV28; clone size: few; J gene: TRBJ2-7; CDR3 protein: CASSRTPGFWEKVSYEQYF; CDR3 DNA: TGTGCCAGCAGTCGGACACCGGGATTTTGGGAGAAAGTCTCCTACGAGCAGTACTTC
D gene: TRBD1; V gene: TRBV7-2; clone size: -; J gene: TRBJ2-5; CDR3 protein: CASSVGQGFQETQYF; CDR3 DNA: TGTGCCAGCAGCGTGGGACAGGGGTTCCAGGAGACCCAGTACTTC
D gene: -; V gene: TRBV5-4; clone size: -; J gene: TRBJ1-1; CDR3 protein: CASSLSFMNTEAFF; CDR3 DNA: TGTGCCAGCAGCTTGAGCTTCATGAACACTGAAGCTTTCTTT
D gene: TRBD1; V gene: TRBV29-1; clone size: few; J gene: TRBJ2-7; CDR3 protein: CSAGQFSYEQYF; CDR3 DNA: TGCAGCGCGGGACAGTTCTCCTACGAGCAGTACTTC
D gene: TRBD1; V gene: TRBV7-9; clone size: few; J gene: TRBJ1-5; CDR3 protein: CASSSGQGQAQHF; CDR3 DNA: TGTGCCAGCAGCTCAGGACAGGGTCAGGCCCAGCATTTT
D gene: -; V gene: TRBV10-1; clone size: -; J gene: TRBJ2-3; CDR3 protein: CASSDEGSTDTQYF; CDR3 DNA: TGCGCCAGCAGTGACGAAGGTAGCACAGATACGCAGTATTTT
D gene: -; V gene: TRBV5-6; clone size: few; J gene: TRBJ1-1; CDR3 protein: CASSYDTEAFF; CDR3 DNA: TGTGCCAGCAGCTACGACACTGAAGCTTTCTTT
D gene: TRBD1; V gene: TRBV29-1; clone size: few; J gene: TRBJ1-2; CDR3 protein: CSSDRAGGYTF; CDR3 DNA: TGCAGCTCTGACAGGGCAGGCGGCTACACCTTC
D gene: -; V gene: TRBV10-2; clone size: -; J gene: TRBJ2-5; CDR3 protein: CASSEMGIGQETQYF; CDR3 DNA: TGCGCCAGCAGTGAGATGGGGATAGGGCAAGAGACCCAGTACTTC
D gene: -; V gene: TRBV29-1; clone size: few; J gene: TRBJ2-7; CDR3 protein: CSVSQGRDYEQYF; CDR3 DNA: TGCAGCGTATCCCAGGGCAGGGACTACGAGCAGTACTTC
D gene: -; V gene: TRBV19; clone size: few; J gene: TRBJ1-5; CDR3 protein: CASSIVSAGYSNQPQHF; CDR3 DNA: TGTGCCAGTAGTATAGTCTCTGCGGGTTATAGCAATCAGCCCCAGCATTTT
D gene: TRBD1; V gene: TRBV7-2; clone size: few; J gene: TRBJ2-5; CDR3 protein: CASSFGTGKETQYF; CDR3 DNA: TGTGCCAGCAGCTTTGGGACAGGGAAAGAGACCCAGTACTTC
D gene: -; V gene: TRBV6-4; clone size: -; J gene: TRBJ1-2; CDR3 protein: CASRMDGSYGYTF; CDR3 DNA: TGTGCCAGCAGAATGGACGGAAGCTATGGCTACACCTTC
D gene: -; V gene: TRBV6-1; clone size: once; J gene: TRBJ1-1; CDR3 protein: CASRMRGAGTEAFF; CDR3 DNA: TGTGCCAGCAGGATGAGGGGGGCGGGCACTGAAGCTTTCTTT
D gene: -; V gene: TRBV18; clone size: -; J gene: TRBJ1-5; CDR3 protein: CASSQQGLRDDQPQHF; CDR3 DNA: TGTGCCAGCTCACAACAGGGACTTCGGGACGATCAGCCCCAGCATTTT
D gene: TRBD1; V gene: TRBV25-1; clone size: -; J gene: TRBJ1-6; CDR3 protein: CASSESDRGNSPLHF; CDR3 DNA: TGTGCCAGCAGTGAATCTGACAGGGGTAATTCACCCCTCCACTTT
D gene: TRBD1; V gene: TRBV9; clone size: -; J gene: TRBJ2-2; CDR3 protein: CASSVGRTGFTGELFF; CDR3 DNA: TGTGCCAGCAGCGTAGGAAGGACAGGGTTCACCGGGGAGCTGTTTTTT